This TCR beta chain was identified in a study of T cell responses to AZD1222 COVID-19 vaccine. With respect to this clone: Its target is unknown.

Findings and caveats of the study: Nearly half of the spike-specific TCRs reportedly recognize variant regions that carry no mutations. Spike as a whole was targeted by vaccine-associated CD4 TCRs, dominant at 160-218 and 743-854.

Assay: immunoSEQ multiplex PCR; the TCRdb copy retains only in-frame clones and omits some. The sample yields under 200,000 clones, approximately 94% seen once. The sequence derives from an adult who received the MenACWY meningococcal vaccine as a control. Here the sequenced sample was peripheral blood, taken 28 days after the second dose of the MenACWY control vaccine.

CDR3 loop: CASSEQAGVGEAFF. In nucleotides, the CDR3 is TGTGCCAGCAGTGAACAGGCCGGAGTGGGTGAAGCTTTCTTT. The gene calls are TRBV6-1 and TRBJ1-1; no clear D gene. The CDR3 extends over 14 amino acids. CDR1 is MNHNS, CDR2 SASEGT, per germline. Trimming stripped 2 bases from V and 7 bases from J, with 14 bases between.